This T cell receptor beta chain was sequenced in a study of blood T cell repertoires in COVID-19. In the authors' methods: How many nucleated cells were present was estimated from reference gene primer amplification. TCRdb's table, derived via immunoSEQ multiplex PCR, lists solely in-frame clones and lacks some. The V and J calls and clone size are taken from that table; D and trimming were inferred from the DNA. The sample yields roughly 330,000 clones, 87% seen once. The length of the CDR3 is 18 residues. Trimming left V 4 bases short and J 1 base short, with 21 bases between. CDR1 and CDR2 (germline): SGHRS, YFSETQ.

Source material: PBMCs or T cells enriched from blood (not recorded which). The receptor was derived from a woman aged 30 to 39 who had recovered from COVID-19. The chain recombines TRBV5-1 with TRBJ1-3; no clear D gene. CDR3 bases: TGCGCCAGCAGCCTAATCTCCGGGCCTCGGGGATCTGGAAACACCATATATTTT. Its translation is CASSLISGPRGSGNTIYF.